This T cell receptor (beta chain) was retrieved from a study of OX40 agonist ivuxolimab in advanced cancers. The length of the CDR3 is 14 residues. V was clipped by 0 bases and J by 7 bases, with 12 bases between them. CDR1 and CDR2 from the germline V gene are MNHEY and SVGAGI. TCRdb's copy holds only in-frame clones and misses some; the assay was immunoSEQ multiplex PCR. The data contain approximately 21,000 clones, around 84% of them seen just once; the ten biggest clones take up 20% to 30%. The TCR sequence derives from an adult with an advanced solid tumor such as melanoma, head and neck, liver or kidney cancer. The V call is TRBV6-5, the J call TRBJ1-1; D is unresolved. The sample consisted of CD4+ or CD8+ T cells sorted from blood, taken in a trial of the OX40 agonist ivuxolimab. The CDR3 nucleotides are TGTGCCAGCAGTTACTCGAGTGACGGGGTTGAAGCTTTCTTT. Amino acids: CASSYSSDGVEAFF.